The present T cell receptor (beta chain) was sequenced within a study of T cells after posttransplantation cyclophosphamide. Controls had myeloablative marrow grafts with methotrexate and calcineurin inhibitor, sampled at 1 year. Findings of the study overall: Skin or GI-infiltrating T cells shared few TRB sequences with blood.

This table comes from immunoSEQ multiplex PCR, and its TCRdb copy is limited to in-frame clones, with some not included. The sample contains over 15,000 clones, roughly 84% of which appear only once. Turning to this clone: The antigen is unknown.

J was trimmed by 4 bases and V by 5 bases; bases with no gene match: 9. The CDR3 extends over 16 amino acids. Germline CDR1 reads MGHRA; CDR2 reads YSYEKL. The gene calls are TRBV4-1 and TRBJ2-1; the match to TRBD2 covers 9 bases. The source material was PBMCs, sampled after an allogeneic stem cell transplant with a calcineurin inhibitor and methotrexate. This receptor was identified in a male patient aged 50 to 59 who received an allogeneic stem cell transplant from an unrelated donor, was CMV-positive, and had chronic GVHD only. Some of these T cells may belong to the graft donor. CDR3 residues: CASSKHGSGGYNEQFF. Written as DNA, the CDR3 is TGCGCCAGCAGCAAACACGGTAGCGGGGGATACAATGAGCAGTTCTTC.